The TCR beta chain under discussion was sequenced for a study of blood T cell repertoires in COVID-19. Germline V gene sequence: CDR1 SNHLY, CDR2 FYNNEI. The CDR3 extends over 13 amino acids. The V end lost 6 bases, the J end lost 3 bases, and 11 bases lay between the germline ends. Profiling relied on immunoSEQ multiplex PCR, and the TCRdb table lists in-frame clones only, not all of them. The table lists more than 300,000 clones, 85% to 90% of them singletons. This clonotype was sampled from a man aged 25 to 40 who had recovered from COVID-19. The chain links TRBV2 to TRBJ1-1; D may be TRBD1 (6 bases). Material: PBMCs or T cells enriched from blood (not recorded which). CDR3 amino acids: CASRRQADTEAFF. CDR3 sequence (DNA): TGTGCCAGCAGGCGACAGGCCGACACTGAAGCTTTCTTT.